The entry below gives a single T cell receptor beta chain sequence along with its context. Its binding antigen is unknown. No clone much larger than this one lies a single base away; base qualities are absent. This entry belongs to a study of identical twins (dated by TCRdb to about 2016). At the level of the whole study: The study deep-sequenced TCR alpha and beta repertoires from monozygotic twins, unrelated adults of various ages and cord blood to test whether fetal clonotypes persist. Replicate twin experiments were performed at different times using different library preparation protocols to rule out contamination.

The germline V gene encodes CDR1 SGHRS and CDR2 YFSETQ. The CDR3 holds 14 amino acids from the cysteine to the phenylalanine. The kept DNA is CDR3 alone, 42 bases in frame from the first base. After removal of 4 bases from V and 10 bases from J, the junction retains 8 bases not matched to a gene. Libraries were constructed by 5' RACE. Instrument on record: Illumina HiSeq 2000. A universal primer binding site was introduced by template switching, and a unique molecular identifier was present in the final cDNA, enabling accurate counting of TCR cDNA molecules. Specific primers in the conserved constant-segment region were used to synthesize first-strand cDNA for TCR alpha and beta chains. To control for contamination, each cDNA library was double barcoded with a SMART-Mk sample barcode plus Illumina barcodes. TruSeq adapter sequences along with Illumina sample barcodes were introduced in two successive PCR steps. The Illumina HiSeq platform was used with custom primers to sequence TCR alpha and beta cDNA libraries. From the authors' description of their analysis: Unique molecular identifiers were extracted from raw reads with MiGEC, and CDR3 positions were determined with MiXCR. For each individual, recombination models were inferred using an EM algorithm with the repgenHMM and IGoR tools. The tcR package in R was used for shared clonotype analysis, with sharing normalized by the product of cloneset sizes. Out-of-frame nonproductive sequences were analyzed to study raw recombination free of thymic and clonal selection effects. TCRdb passed the public sequencing reads through fastp at Q25 and MiXCR, retaining productive beta sequences. CDR3 protein sequences are deduplicated, and each keeps its most common genes and DNA. These V and J calls rely on TCRdb rather than the paper's analysis. The sample table records around 1.7 million distinct CDR3 sequences; around a third of these occur just once. The ten largest account for 0.25% to 0.3% of the sample.

Only healthy Caucasian donors were included. Study-wide findings and limitations: Out-of-frame TCR alpha sequences shared between twins showed an excess of low generation-probability sequences compared with coincidental sharing between unrelated individuals. Abundant cord blood beta clonotypes carried fewer insertions; young adult naive repertoires showed a weaker similar trend, while memory repertoires showed none. In monozygotic twins, recombination models systematically underestimated out-of-frame TCR alpha sharing, but the models matched the sharing seen between unrelated individuals. Excess twin sharing in beta out-of-frame sequences was weaker because fewer shared sequences lowered the signal-to-noise ratio. Because the same donors could not be followed over many years, conclusions were based on cross-sectional statistical analysis. Invariant T cells such as MAIT and iNKT could partly confound zero-insertion analyses, although diverse VJ usage argued against such confounding for most clonotypes.

This receptor was identified in a newborn girl in good health. The material sequenced was cord blood. The sequence links TRBV5-1 to TRBJ1-4; 9 of the junction bases match TRBD1. In nucleotide form, the sequence is TGCGCCAGCAGCGCGCGGACAGGGGCGGGAAAACTGTTTTTT. Its protein reads: CASSARTGAGKLFF.